The 25 T cell receptor beta chains listed next were all sequenced from one sample in a study of T cell repertoires in cytomegalovirus infection. TCRdb reanalysed the reads using MiXCR and keeps one entry per CDR3 protein. The profile covers approximately 500,000 distinct CDR3 sequences, with about 10% appearing a single time and more than 8.5% taken by the ten largest. Material for sequencing was PBMCs. These TCRs come from a human donor in good health (CMV status not recorded). Some clones in this sample may be carry-over from other donors' samples.

This chain links TRBV28 with TRBJ2-1, with 11 bases lining up with TRBD2. CDR3 length equals 15 residues. V was clipped by 5 bases and J by 6 bases; unmatched bases: 6. Germline-derived CDR1 and CDR2 are MDHEN and SYDVKM. The chain's CDR3 is CASSPRLAGRNEQFF. CDR3 nucleotides: TGTGCCAGCAGTCCTCGACTAGCGGGACGCAATGAGCAGTTCTTC.

This clonotype was recorded at least ten times. The genes are TRBV7-9 and TRBJ1-1; the D is unclear. Germline loops: CDR1 SEHNR, CDR2 FQNEAQ (reference sequence). V gave up 1 base and J gave up 2 bases, with 8 bases separating them. The CDR3 spans 14 residues. The CDR3: CASSLVQKNTEAFF. Here the CDR3 DNA reads TGTGCCAGCAGCTTAGTTCAGAAAAACACTGAAGCTTTCTTT.

The table lists this clonotype with many counts. The rearrangement links TRBV7-9 to TRBJ1-5; D is unresolved. This CDR3 is 16 amino acids long. The germline gives CDR1 SEHNR, CDR2 FQNEAQ (reference sequence). The germline V and J ends were trimmed by 1 base and 7 bases, with 17 bases remaining between them. CDR3 loop: CASSLVDLQNVQPQHF. CDR3 in DNA: TGTGCCAGCAGCTTAGTGGATTTACAGAACGTACAGCCCCAGCATTTT.

This clonotype has a count of ten or more. This chain uses TRBV28 with TRBJ1-5; D is possibly TRBD1 (5 bases). V gave up 10 bases and J gave up 7 bases, with 20 bases separating them. The CDR3 loop spans 14 amino acids. Per the germline V gene, CDR1 is MDHEN and CDR2 is SYDVKM. This CDR3 reads CATSNGQGRQPQHF. The CDR3 DNA reads as TGTGCCACCTCGAACGGGCAGGGTCGACAGCCCCAGCATTTT.

In this sample, this clonotype turned up many times. This chain connects TRBV6-6 to TRBJ2-1, with 11 bases fitting TRBD2. This CDR3 is built from 16 residues. CDR1 is MNHNY and CDR2 is SVGAGI in the germline V gene (reference sequence). V shed 6 bases, J shed 0 bases, and the junction held 4 bases outside the gene matches. The CDR3 DNA reads TGTGCCAGCAGCAAGACTAGCGGGAACTCCTACAATGAGCAGTTCTTC. It specifies CASSKTSGNSYNEQFF.

This clonotype was seen ten or more times. This chain connects TRBV10-3 to TRBJ2-7; D perhaps matches TRBD1 (5 bases). There are 12 residues in the CDR3. The germline V gene has CDR1 ENHRY and CDR2 SYGVKD. CDR3 nucleotides: TGTGCTGCAAACCAGGGTCGAAGCGAGCAGTACTTC. Translation: CAANQGRSEQYF.

The chain carries TRBV11-1 and TRBJ2-2; 7 bases are shared with TRBD2. The CDR3 is 16 residues long. Trimming removed 1 base from V and 4 bases from J; junction bases left unmatched: 6. Per the germline V gene, CDR1 is SGHAT and CDR2 is FQDESV (reference sequence). For the CDR3, the DNA is TGTGCCAGCAGCTTAGGCGGGGGTAGGAGCACCGGGGAGCTGTTTTTT. Its translation: CASSLGGGRSTGELFF.

This clonotype was counted at least ten times. This chain links TRBV11-2 with TRBJ2-5; possible D gene TRBD1, 6 bases. Germline-derived CDR1 and CDR2 are SGHAT and FQNNGV. The ends were cut back, 3 bases at V and 6 bases at J, with 20 bases in the middle. The CDR3 loop spans 16 amino acids. The CDR3 spells CASSFVRGGQSKTQYF. CDR3 coding DNA: TGTGCCAGCAGCTTTGTAAGGGGCGGACAGAGTAAGACCCAGTACTTC.

This clonotype was detected only a few times. The gene calls are TRBV30 and TRBJ2-3; 8 nucleotides agree with TRBD2. Per the germline V gene, CDR1 is GTSNPN and CDR2 is SVGIG (reference sequence). Germline trimming cut 1 base from V and 2 bases from J; bases unmatched to any gene: 8. This CDR3 has 16 amino acids. The CDR3 reads CAWSDPHSGDTDTQYF. The CDR3 nucleotides read TGTGCCTGGAGTGACCCCCATAGCGGGGACACAGATACGCAGTATTTT.

V gene TRBV7-9 combines with J gene TRBJ1-2; the D is unclear. V dropped 6 bases and J dropped 6 bases, with 14 bases sitting between them. Germline assignment: CDR1 SEHNR and CDR2 FQNEAQ (reference sequence). The CDR3 covers 13 residues. The CDR3 here is CASRAAQRNGYTF. CDR3 DNA sequence: TGTGCCAGCAGGGCCGCACAGAGGAATGGCTACACCTTC.

This clonotype appeared a few times. This sequence joins TRBV4-2 and TRBJ2-3; tentative D call: TRBD1 (6 bases). The germline V gene has CDR1 LGHNA and CDR2 YNFKEQ. Trimming cost V 0 bases and J 5 bases, with 12 bases left between them. The CDR3 contains 15 residues. DNA for the CDR3: TGTGCCAGCAGCCAAGACCCCCTAGGGGGAGATACGCAGTATTTT. The encoded protein is CASSQDPLGGDTQYF.

The table lists this clonotype with many counts. The chain combines TRBV5-1 with TRBJ2-3; D remains ambiguous. Germline loops: CDR1 SGHRS, CDR2 YFSETQ. V was cut by 4 bases and J by 1 base, with 13 bases left in between. This CDR3 contains 15 residues. This CDR3 reads CASSTSSPGTDTQYF. The CDR3 DNA sequence: TGCGCCAGCAGCACTTCAAGTCCCGGCACAGATACGCAGTATTTT.

The genes are TRBV20-1 and TRBJ1-5; D possibly corresponds to TRBD1 (5 bases). The CDR3 runs 13 residues. Germline V gene lookup returns CDR1 DFQATT and CDR2 SNEGSKA (reference sequence). V shed 5 bases and J shed 7 bases, with 15 bases lying between them. The CDR3 loop is CSAGGGGSQPQHF. CDR3 in DNA: TGCAGTGCTGGGGGGGGGGGATCCCAGCCCCAGCATTTT.

This clonotype turned up a few times. The chain couples TRBV20-1 to TRBJ2-5; 9 nucleotides align to TRBD2. This CDR3 comprises 15 residues. CDR1 is DFQATT and CDR2 is SNEGSKA in the germline V gene (reference sequence). After removal of 5 bases from V and 8 bases from J, the junction contained 15 bases not matched to a gene. The chain's CDR3 is CSAQSGGSSIDTQYF. The CDR3 DNA sequence: TGCAGTGCTCAAAGCGGGGGGAGCTCCATCGACACCCAGTACTTC.

This clonotype has ten or more counts. CDR3 DNA sequence: TGTGCCAGCAGTTTCGATGCAACTAATGAAAAACTGTTTTTT. The encoded protein is CASSFDATNEKLFF. The chain combines TRBV6-1 with TRBJ1-4; no firm D call. Germline V lookup: CDR1 MNHNS, CDR2 SASEGT. This CDR3 has 14 amino acids. V dropped 5 bases and J dropped 0 bases, with 7 bases sitting between them.

This chain joins TRBV6-6 and TRBJ2-1; no clear D. The CDR3 extends over 18 amino acids. V was trimmed by 6 bases and J by 5 bases, leaving 26 bases between them. The germline V gene has CDR1 MNHNY and CDR2 SVGAGI (reference sequence). This chain's CDR3 is CASRGIGLTSPVNNEQFF. DNA for the CDR3: TGTGCCAGCAGGGGGATAGGATTAACATCTCCGGTAAACAATGAGCAGTTCTTC.

This clonotype was observed at least ten times. CDR3 DNA: TGCAGTGCAGAGGTCCGGGGACTAGCGAGCTCCTACGAGCAGTACTTC. Amino acids: CSAEVRGLASSYEQYF. The chain joins TRBV20-1 to TRBJ2-7; 10 positions match TRBD2. CDR3 length equals 16 residues. CDR1 is DFQATT, CDR2 SNEGSKA, per germline (reference sequence). The junction had 11 bases not matched to a gene; V was cut back by 6 bases and J by 0 bases.

There are many counts of this clonotype. The rearrangement joins TRBV19 to TRBJ2-7; D is possibly TRBD1 or TRBD2 (5 bases each). The CDR3 sequence is 15 residues long. Deletions cut 3 bases from V and 7 bases from J, with 19 bases between. CDR1 is LNHDA, CDR2 SQIVND, per germline (reference sequence). CDR3 nucleotides: TGTGCCAGTAGTATCGGCCGGGGCCCAGCTAGGGAGCAGTACTTC. Translating it yields CASSIGRGPAREQYF.

This clonotype has at least ten counts. This rearrangement joins TRBV7-2 to TRBJ2-1; 9 nucleotides match TRBD2. The CDR3 sequence is 14 residues long. Germline CDR1 and CDR2: SGHTA and FQGNSA. The junction had 3 bases not matched to a gene; V was cut back by 5 bases and J by 4 bases. The CDR3 protein is CASSPLAGYNEQFF. CDR3 DNA sequence: TGTGCCAGCAGCCCTCTAGCGGGGTACAATGAGCAGTTCTTC.

This clonotype was found many times. The rearrangement uses TRBV12-3 or TRBV12-4 and TRBJ1-6; D possibly corresponds to TRBD1 (6 bases). The CDR3 contains 16 residues. Trimming removed 1 base at V and 5 bases at J, with 12 bases between. This chain's CDR3 is CASSLGGGHHNSPLHF. CDR3 DNA: TGTGCCAGCAGTTTAGGAGGGGGGCACCATAATTCACCCCTCCACTTT.

CDR3 protein: CASSLDWAGIYEQYF. The CDR3 DNA sequence: TGTGCCAGCAGCTTGGATTGGGCCGGCATCTACGAGCAGTACTTC. The V gene is TRBV5-5, the J gene TRBJ2-7; unclear D gene. CDR3 length equals 15 residues. CDR1 and CDR2 (germline): SGHKS, YYEKEE (reference sequence). V dropped 0 bases and J dropped 3 bases, with 13 bases sitting between them.

This clonotype has only a few counts. J is TRBJ2-3 and V is TRBV14; D is ambiguous. The CDR3 is made up of 14 amino acids. CDR1 and CDR2 from the germline V gene are SGHDN and FVKESK. V gave up 0 bases and J gave up 6 bases, with 10 bases separating them. The CDR3 DNA follows: TGTGCCAGCAGCCAAGATCTGCTACGCGATACGCAGTATTTT. This translates into CASSQDLLRDTQYF.

This clonotype came up a few times. This chain links TRBV10-2 with TRBJ1-5; D is unclear. CDR1 and CDR2 from the germline V gene are WSHSY and SAAADI. The CDR3 is made up of 14 amino acids. V was pared by 4 bases and J by 1 base, with 8 bases between. CDR3 sequence (DNA): TGCGCCAGCAGTGGCCCTGACAGCAATCAGCCCCAGCATTTT. As protein: CASSGPDSNQPQHF.

This clonotype was recorded many times. The rearrangement uses TRBV6-1 and TRBJ1-4, with D possibly being TRBD1 (5 bases). With 1 base removed from V and 8 bases from J, the gap between germline ends came to 17 bases. This CDR3 has 16 amino acids. The germline V gene has CDR1 MNHNS and CDR2 SASEGT. The CDR3 here is CASSEEGEGLGEKLFF. The CDR3 nucleotides read TGTGCCAGCAGTGAAGAGGGCGAGGGGCTGGGAGAAAAACTGTTTTTT.

Only a few counts were recorded for this clonotype. The chain joins TRBV5-4 to TRBJ2-7, with D possibly TRBD1 on 5 matching bases. V dropped 3 bases and J dropped 12 bases, with 19 bases sitting between them. Germline values: CDR1 SGHNT, CDR2 YYREEE (reference sequence). CDR3 length equals 13 residues. CDR3 residues: CASSYGQSLQRYF. In DNA form, the CDR3 reads TGTGCCAGCAGCTACGGACAATCCCTTCAGCGGTACTTC.